This T cell receptor beta chain was identified during a study of cytomegalovirus exposure and HLA in healthy donors. Across the study: From 150 million to 200 million T cells, an earlier analysis saw 100 million to 140 million unique TCR beta sequences.

Primers for the PCR totalled 60 Vbeta and 13 Jbeta. Sequencing was performed with immunoSEQ multiplex PCR; in TCRdb, only in-frame clones are kept and a portion is missing. The data hold around 200,000 clones, with around 79% observed a single time. With respect to this clone: What it binds is not known.

Broader study findings: A few chains tied to CMV proved CMV antigen-specific in vitro. Among immune exposure information, only CMV serostatus was available.

All donors participated as healthy donors of bone marrow. This sequence originates from a young man in good health and CMV-seronegative. The sample consisted of PBMCs.

For the CDR3, the DNA is TGCAGCGTGGCGGTACAGGGGACCTATGGCTACACCTTC. Its protein product is CSVAVQGTYGYTF. V and J are TRBV29-1 and TRBJ1-2; 7 positions agree with TRBD1. CDR3 size: 13 residues. Germline values: CDR1 SQVTM, CDR2 ANQGSEA. V lost 6 bases and J lost 4; bases outside the gene matches: 8. Full variable domain (remainder filled in from reference TRBV29-1 and TRBJ1-2): SAVISQKPSRDICQRGTSLTIQCQVDSQVTMMFWYRQQPGQSLTLIATANQGSEATYESGFVIDKFPISRPNLTFSTLTVSNMSPEDSSIYLCSVAVQGTYGYTFGSGTRLTVV.